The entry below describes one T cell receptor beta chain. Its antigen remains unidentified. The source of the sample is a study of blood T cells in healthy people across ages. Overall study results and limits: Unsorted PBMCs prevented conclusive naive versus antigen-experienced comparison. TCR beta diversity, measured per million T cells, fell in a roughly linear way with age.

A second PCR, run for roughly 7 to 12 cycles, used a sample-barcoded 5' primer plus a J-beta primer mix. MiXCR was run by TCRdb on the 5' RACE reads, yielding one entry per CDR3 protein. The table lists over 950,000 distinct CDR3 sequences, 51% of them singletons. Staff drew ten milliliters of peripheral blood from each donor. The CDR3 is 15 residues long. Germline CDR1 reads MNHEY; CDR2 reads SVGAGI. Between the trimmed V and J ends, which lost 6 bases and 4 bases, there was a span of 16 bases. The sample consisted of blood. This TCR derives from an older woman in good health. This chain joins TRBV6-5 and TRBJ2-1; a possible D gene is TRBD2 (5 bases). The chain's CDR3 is CASRTLRVRYNEQFF. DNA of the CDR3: TGTGCCAGCAGGACGTTGCGGGTCAGGTACAATGAGCAGTTCTTC.